This T cell receptor (beta chain) stems from a study of blood T cells in healthy people across ages. Using a J-beta primer mix together with a sample-barcoded 5' primer, a second PCR was run for roughly 7 to 12 cycles. TCRdb itself ran the 5' RACE reads through MiXCR, one entry per CDR3 protein. Of 700,000 to 900,000 distinct CDR3 sequences listed, around 24% are singletons. The CDR3 consists of 11 residues. Germline V gene lookup returns CDR1 KGHDR and CDR2 SFDVKD. The V gene lost 6 bases and the J gene lost 2 bases, with 3 bases spanning the gap. Individuals who donated were healthy Caucasians from Russia aged about 6 to 100. Samples had at least 7 million PBMCs isolated from them. The same data also contributed to another study, on T cells of mothers and their children.

V usage is TRBV24-1 and J usage is TRBJ1-2; no definite D call. The receptor comes from a boy aged 10-17 years in good health. Sample: blood. CDR3 DNA: TGTGCCACCAGTCACAACTATGGCTACACCTTC. Protein sequence: CATSHNYGYTF.